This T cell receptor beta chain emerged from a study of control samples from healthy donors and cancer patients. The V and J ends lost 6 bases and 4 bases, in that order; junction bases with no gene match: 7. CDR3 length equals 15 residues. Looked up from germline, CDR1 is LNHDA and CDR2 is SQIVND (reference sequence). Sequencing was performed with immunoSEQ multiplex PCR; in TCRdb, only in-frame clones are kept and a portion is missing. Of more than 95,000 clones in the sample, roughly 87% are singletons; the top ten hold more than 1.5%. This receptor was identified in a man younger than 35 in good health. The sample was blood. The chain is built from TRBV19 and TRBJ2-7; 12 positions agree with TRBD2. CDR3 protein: CASRETSGSIYEQYF. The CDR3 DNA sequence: TGTGCCAGTAGGGAGACTAGCGGGAGTATTTACGAGCAGTACTTC.